The 30 T cell receptor beta chains given below trace back to one sample, sequenced in a study of T cell repertoires in cytomegalovirus infection. TCRdb recomputed calls from the reads with MiXCR, one row per CDR3 protein. The data show about 570,000 distinct CDR3 sequences, 40% seen once. Their antigens are not known. The source material was cultured PBMCs, sampled from culture after CMV antigen stimulation. The receptors originated from a human donor in good health (CMV status not recorded). Some clones in this sample may be carry-over from other donors' samples.

V and J are TRBV6-6 and TRBJ1-3; weak D call: TRBD1 (5 bases). Germline CDR1 is MNHNY and CDR2 is SVGAGI (reference sequence). This CDR3 is 14 amino acids long. V lost 5 bases and J lost 4, with 12 bases in between. CDR3 protein: CASSTAGSGNTIYF. The CDR3 region has the DNA TGTGCCAGCAGTACAGCAGGGTCCGGAAACACCATATATTTT.

The chain is built from TRBV6-5 and TRBJ1-5; possibly TRBD1 for D (6 bases). Germline CDR1 MNHEY, CDR2 SVGAGI. The CDR3 runs 14 residues. V lost 5 bases and J lost 8, with 16 bases in between. CDR3 bases: TGTGCCAGCAGTCAAACGGCAGGGGTCGAGCCCCAGCATTTT. Translation: CASSQTAGVEPQHF.

This clonotype has a handful of counts. This sequence joins TRBV7-2 and TRBJ2-5, with D uncertain. The CDR3 covers 13 residues. Deletions cut 2 bases from V and 7 bases from J, with 11 bases between. Germline V gene lookup returns CDR1 SGHTA and CDR2 FQGNSA. CDR3 bases: TGTGCCAGCAGCTTAATTCTGGCAGGGACCCAGTACTTC. It encodes CASSLILAGTQYF.

This clonotype turned up a few times. The V call is TRBV11-2, the J call TRBJ1-1, with D perhaps TRBD1 (6 bases). V was cut by 3 bases and J by 3 bases, with 11 bases left in between. The CDR3 spans 14 residues. CDR1 is SGHAT, CDR2 FQNNGV, per germline. CDR3 DNA: TGTGCCAGCAGCTTCCCTAGGGGGGACACTGAAGCTTTCTTT. Its protein product is CASSFPRGDTEAFF.

The chain recombines TRBV6-5 with TRBJ2-1; 7 positions agree with TRBD2. The germline CDR1 and CDR2 sequences are MNHEY and SVGAGI. The CDR3 spans 15 residues. J gave up 4 bases and V 5 bases, and 8 bases lay outside the gene matches. The CDR3 coding sequence is TGTGCCAGCAGTGAATACGCTAGCGGTTACAATGAGCAGTTCTTC. It specifies CASSEYASGYNEQFF.

This chain links TRBV15 with TRBJ2-7; TRBD2 matches at 9 bases. From germline, CDR1 is LNHNV and CDR2 YYDKDF (reference sequence). V lost 4 bases to trimming and J lost 2 bases; unmatched junction nucleotides: 9. The CDR3 runs to 16 residues. The DNA of the CDR3 is TGTGCCACCAGCACCGATCGGCGGGGGGGACCCTACGAGCAGTACTTC. Its protein is CATSTDRRGGPYEQYF.

The V gene is TRBV19, the J gene TRBJ2-3, with 7 bases aligning to TRBD1. Germline V gene sequence: CDR1 LNHDA, CDR2 SQIVND (reference sequence). The length of the CDR3 is 15 residues. With 5 bases clipped from V and 3 bases from J, the junction kept 8 bases outside the gene matches. CDR3 DNA: TGTGCCAGTAGTTCGACAGGGTTTGTGACAGATACGCAGTATTTT. Protein sequence: CASSSTGFVTDTQYF.

This rearrangement joins TRBV7-2 to TRBJ2-7; TRBD2 matches 9 bases. The CDR3 loop spans 16 amino acids. Germline lookup yields CDR1 SGHTA and CDR2 FQGNSA. V shed 8 bases, J shed 4 bases, and the junction held 15 bases outside the gene matches. CDR3 protein: CASEGVAGGRGYEQYF. The DNA of the CDR3 is TGTGCCAGCGAAGGGGTCGCGGGAGGGCGTGGGTACGAGCAGTACTTC.

This chain links TRBV5-1 with TRBJ2-3; no firm D call. The CDR3 consists of 12 residues. Trimming took 2 bases from V and 4 from J, leaving 5 bases between them. The germline gives CDR1 SGHRS, CDR2 YFSETQ. CDR3: CASSFNSDTQYF. Written as DNA, the CDR3 is TGCGCCAGCAGCTTTAACTCAGATACGCAGTATTTT.

Comments on this clonotype: Mismatch with germline at one junction end may stem from a read error. The CDR3 DNA reads TGTGCCAGCAGCTTGGGCACTAGTCATAGCAATCAGCCCCAGCATTTC. Translation: CASSLGTSHSNQPQHF. The rearrangement joins TRBV7-6 to TRBJ1-5, with D unclear. This CDR3 has 16 residues. Germline CDR1 and CDR2: SGHVS and FNYEAQ.

This clonotype was counted only a few times. V is TRBV7-2 and J is TRBJ2-3, with 13 bases lining up with TRBD2. Germline trimming cut 5 bases from V and 9 bases from J; bases unmatched to any gene: 8. CDR3 length: 15 amino acids. Germline lookup yields CDR1 SGHTA and CDR2 FQGNSA. The CDR3 is CASSQTSGRAQTQYF. CDR3 bases: TGTGCCAGCAGCCAAACTAGCGGGAGGGCCCAAACGCAGTATTTT.

The chain has TRBV18 and TRBJ2-3, with D hard to call. The CDR3 loop spans 14 amino acids. V was trimmed by 2 bases and J by 6 bases, leaving 12 bases between them. Germline CDR1 reads KGHSH; CDR2 reads LQKENI. CDR3 region: CASSPESVRDTQYF. As DNA, the CDR3 is TGTGCCAGCTCACCAGAGTCAGTCCGGGATACGCAGTATTTT.

The chain links TRBV30 to TRBJ1-4; D unclear. CDR3 length: 14 amino acids. Per germline, CDR1 GTSNPN and CDR2 SVGIG (reference sequence). Between the trimmed V and J ends, which lost 4 bases and 4 bases, there was a span of 13 bases. Here the CDR3 reads CAWTVGPDNEKLFF. The CDR3 nucleotides read TGTGCCTGGACGGTAGGACCTGATAATGAAAAACTGTTTTTT.

This clonotype was counted only a few times. The chain couples TRBV7-2 to TRBJ2-7; D is unresolved. This CDR3 contains 16 residues. The V end lost 4 bases, the J end lost 8 bases, and 24 bases lay between the germline ends. CDR1 SGHTA and CDR2 FQGNSA come from the germline V gene. This CDR3 reads CASSSPPGSSSLKQYF. The CDR3 DNA reads TGTGCCAGCAGCTCCCCCCCGGGTTCCAGCTCCCTGAAGCAGTACTTC.

This clonotype was seen a few times. The chain couples TRBV28 to TRBJ2-3, with D uncertain. The CDR3 is 11 residues long. The V gene lost 5 bases and the J gene lost 6 bases, with 6 bases spanning the gap. Germline assignment: CDR1 MDHEN and CDR2 SYDVKM. This chain's CDR3 is CASSRPDTQYF. CDR3 in DNA: TGTGCCAGCAGTCGACCGGATACGCAGTATTTT.

The chain is built from TRBV5-4 and TRBJ2-2; D is unclear. Germline loops: CDR1 SGHNT, CDR2 YYREEE (reference sequence). V dropped 1 base and J dropped 6 bases, with 13 bases sitting between them. There are 15 residues in the CDR3. The CDR3 DNA follows: TGTGCCAGCAGCTTGTTATTATCTGCGGCCGGGGAGCTGTTTTTT. Its translation: CASSLLLSAAGELFF.

The rearrangement uses TRBV11-2 and TRBJ2-1; D is uncertain. Germline CDR1 SGHAT, CDR2 FQNNGV. Between the trimmed V and J ends, which lost 0 bases and 10 bases, there was a span of 10 bases. The CDR3 totals 13 residues. This chain's CDR3 is CASSLELLMEQFF. CDR3 coding DNA: TGTGCCAGCAGCTTAGAGCTACTCATGGAGCAGTTCTTC.

This chain uses TRBV20-1 with TRBJ2-7; 8 bases map to TRBD2. The CDR3 spans 13 residues. Trimming cost V 4 bases and J 4 bases; bases outside gene matches: 6. Germline CDR1 reads DFQATT; CDR2 reads SNEGSKA (reference sequence). This CDR3 reads CSANPSGWYEQYF. CDR3 nucleotides: TGCAGTGCTAATCCTAGCGGGTGGTACGAGCAGTACTTC.

This clonotype has a count of ten or more. V is TRBV7-2 and J is TRBJ2-3; no clear D gene. The CDR3 consists of 13 residues. The germline V gene has CDR1 SGHTA and CDR2 FQGNSA. V lost 5 bases to trimming and J lost 5 bases, with 11 bases between them. CDR3 coding DNA: TGTGCCAGCAGCCCCAGCCGTGGAGATACGCAGTATTTT. It is translated as CASSPSRGDTQYF.

The chain couples TRBV28 to TRBJ2-5; D is uncertain. The CDR3 is 15 amino acids. The V and J ends lost 4 bases and 9 bases respectively, with 21 bases between them. From germline, CDR1 is MDHEN and CDR2 SYDVKM. The CDR3 DNA follows: TGTGCCAGCAGTTCCCCGCCGGAAGTAGCAAGGGCCCAGTACTTC. Protein sequence: CASSSPPEVARAQYF.

The chain joins TRBV3-1 to TRBJ2-5; TRBD2 aligns across 9 bases. This CDR3 has 15 residues. Germline lookup yields CDR1 LGHDT and CDR2 YNNKEL (reference sequence). Unmatched junction bases numbered 4, after V lost 1 base and J lost 4 bases. This chain's CDR3 is CASSQASGVPETQYF. The CDR3 region has the DNA TGTGCCAGCAGCCAAGCTAGCGGGGTCCCAGAGACCCAGTACTTC.

As DNA, the CDR3 is TGTGCCAGCAGCTTAGCCGCTAGCGGGACTCGCTACGAGCAGTACTTC. It specifies CASSLAASGTRYEQYF. The chain has TRBV7-2 and TRBJ2-7; TRBD2 agrees at 9 bases. Trimming at V came to 0 bases and at J to 3 bases, leaving 6 bases not matched to a gene. Germline V gene sequence: CDR1 SGHTA, CDR2 FQGNSA. The CDR3 totals 16 residues.

This clonotype was seen only a few times. This chain uses TRBV11-2 with TRBJ2-7, with D perhaps given as TRBD1 or TRBD2 (5 bases each). This CDR3 comprises 15 residues. Germline V gene lookup returns CDR1 SGHAT and CDR2 FQNNGV. V lost 5 bases, J lost 4 bases, and 18 bases lay in between. CDR3 sequence: CASSLGWGSAYEQYF. The CDR3 region has the DNA TGTGCCAGCAGCCTGGGATGGGGGAGCGCTTACGAGCAGTACTTC.

The V and J genes are TRBV20-1 and TRBJ1-6; D unclear. This CDR3 contains 13 residues. V lost 6 bases, J lost 9 bases, and 15 bases lay in between. Germline assignment: CDR1 DFQATT and CDR2 SNEGSKA (reference sequence). In DNA form, the CDR3 reads TGCAGTGCCGGTCGCGGATGGGGTTCACCCCTCCACTTT. Amino acids: CSAGRGWGSPLHF.

The chain carries TRBV7-2 and TRBJ2-7; the match to TRBD1 covers 8 bases. The germline gives CDR1 SGHTA, CDR2 FQGNSA. This CDR3 is 15 amino acids long. Germline trimming cut 5 bases from V and 2 bases from J; bases unmatched to any gene: 8. The CDR3 DNA reads TGTGCCAGCAGCGGAGGGACAGGCCGACCCTACGAGCAGTACTTC. This encodes CASSGGTGRPYEQYF.

The chain uses TRBV7-1 and TRBJ2-3, with TRBD2 identical over 8 bases. TRBV7-1 is an ORF, with its function uncertain. J lost 6 bases, V lost 3 bases, and 5 bases had no gene match. The CDR3 sequence is 14 residues long. CDR3 sequence reads: CASSSPGGGDTQYF. DNA for the CDR3: TGTGCCAGCAGCTCCCCCGGGGGGGGGGATACGCAGTATTTT.

The chain uses TRBV7-4 and TRBJ2-3; 8 nucleotides line up with TRBD2. The V gene's germline CDR1 is SGHVT and CDR2 SQSDAQ. Unmatched junction bases numbered 4, after V lost 6 bases and J lost 2 bases. This CDR3 spans 14 amino acids. The CDR3 reads CASRTSGFTDTQYF. The CDR3 DNA reads as TGTGCCAGCAGAACTAGCGGTTTCACAGATACGCAGTATTTT. Full variable domain (remainder filled in from reference TRBV7-4 and TRBJ2-3): GAGVSQSPRYKVAKRGRDVALRCDSISGHVTLYWYRQTLGQGSEVLTYSQSDAQRDKSGRPSGRFSAERPERSVSTLKIQRTEQGDSAVYLCASRTSGFTDTQYFGPGTRLTVL.

The chain recombines TRBV10-3 with TRBJ1-6; unclear D gene. This CDR3 is 12 amino acids long. The V end was cut by 10 bases, the J end by 3 bases, with 7 bases between. Per the germline V gene, CDR1 is ENHRY and CDR2 is SYGVKD. CDR3 sequence reads: CATRGYNSPLHF. DNA for the CDR3: TGTGCCACCCGGGGCTATAATTCACCCCTCCACTTT.

The chain carries TRBV27 and TRBJ2-6, with no clear D. V was cut by 0 bases and J by 4 bases, with 16 bases left in between. In germline, CDR1 is MNHEY, CDR2 SMNVEV (reference sequence). This CDR3 is 18 amino acids long. Here the CDR3 reads CASSLSFGPRVGANVLTF. In DNA, the CDR3 is TGTGCCAGCAGTTTATCGTTCGGGCCCCGGGTGGGGGCCAACGTCCTGACTTTC. The full variable domain, its missing parts supplied by reference TRBV27 and TRBJ2-6, is EAQVTQNPRYLITVTGKKLTVTCSQNMNHEYMSWYRQDPGLGLRQIYYSMNVEVTDKGDVPEGYKVSRKEKRNFPLILESPSPNQTSLYFCASSLSFGPRVGANVLTFGAGSRLTVL.

This chain links TRBV19 with TRBJ1-1, with 8 bases identical to TRBD1. The CDR3 sequence is 17 residues long. The V gene's germline CDR1 is LNHDA and CDR2 SQIVND (reference sequence). The J segment lost 1 base and the V segment lost 1 base, leaving 8 bases of the junction unmatched. The CDR3 DNA is TGTGCCAGTAGTATAGTTGGCGGGACAGGCCCGAACACTGAAGCTTTCTTT. It encodes CASSIVGGTGPNTEAFF.